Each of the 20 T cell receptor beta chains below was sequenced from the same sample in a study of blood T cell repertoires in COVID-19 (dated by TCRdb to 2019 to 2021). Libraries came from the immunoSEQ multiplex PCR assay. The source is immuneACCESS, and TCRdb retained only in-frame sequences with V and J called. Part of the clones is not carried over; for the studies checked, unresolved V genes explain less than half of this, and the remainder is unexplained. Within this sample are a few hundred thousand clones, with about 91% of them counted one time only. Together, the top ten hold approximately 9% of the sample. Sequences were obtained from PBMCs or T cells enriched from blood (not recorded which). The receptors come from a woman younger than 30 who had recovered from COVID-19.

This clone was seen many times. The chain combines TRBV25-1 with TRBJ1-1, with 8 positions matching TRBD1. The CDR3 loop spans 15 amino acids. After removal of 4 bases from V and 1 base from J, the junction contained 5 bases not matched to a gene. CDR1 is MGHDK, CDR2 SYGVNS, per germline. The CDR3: CASSAPDRGNTEAFF. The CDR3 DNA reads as TGTGCCAGCAGTGCTCCTGACAGGGGGAACACTGAAGCTTTCTTT.

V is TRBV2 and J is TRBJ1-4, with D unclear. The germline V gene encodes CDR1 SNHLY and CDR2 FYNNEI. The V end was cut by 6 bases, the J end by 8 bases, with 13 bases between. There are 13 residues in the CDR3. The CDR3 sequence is CASRVGRREKLFF. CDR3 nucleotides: TGTGCCAGCAGGGTAGGGCGGAGGGAAAAACTGTTTTTT.

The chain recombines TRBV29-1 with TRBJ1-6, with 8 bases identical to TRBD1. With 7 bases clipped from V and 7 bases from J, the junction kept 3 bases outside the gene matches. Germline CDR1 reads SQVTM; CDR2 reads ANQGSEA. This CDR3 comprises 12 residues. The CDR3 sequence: CSARQGNSPLHF. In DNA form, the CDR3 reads TGCAGCGCTCGACAGGGGAATTCACCCCTCCACTTT.

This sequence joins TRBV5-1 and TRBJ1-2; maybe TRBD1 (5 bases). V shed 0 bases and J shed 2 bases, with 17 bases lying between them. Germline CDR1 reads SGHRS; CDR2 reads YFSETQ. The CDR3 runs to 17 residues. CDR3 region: CASSLVGQGPINYGYTF. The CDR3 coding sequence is TGCGCCAGCAGCTTGGTTGGGCAGGGTCCTATCAACTATGGCTACACCTTC.

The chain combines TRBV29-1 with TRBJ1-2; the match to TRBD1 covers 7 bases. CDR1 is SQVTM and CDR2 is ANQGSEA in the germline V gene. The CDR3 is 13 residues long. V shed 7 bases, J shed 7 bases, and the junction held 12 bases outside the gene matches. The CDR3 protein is CSAEGGEVSGYTF. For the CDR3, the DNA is TGCAGCGCCGAAGGGGGCGAGGTCTCTGGCTACACCTTC.

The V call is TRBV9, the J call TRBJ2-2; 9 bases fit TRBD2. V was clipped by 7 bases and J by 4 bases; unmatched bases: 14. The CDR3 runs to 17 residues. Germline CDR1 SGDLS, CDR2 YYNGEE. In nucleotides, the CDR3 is TGTGCCAGCGCTGGCGGGAGCGGGAGGTCGGTCACCGGGGAGCTGTTTTTT. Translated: CASAGGSGRSVTGELFF.

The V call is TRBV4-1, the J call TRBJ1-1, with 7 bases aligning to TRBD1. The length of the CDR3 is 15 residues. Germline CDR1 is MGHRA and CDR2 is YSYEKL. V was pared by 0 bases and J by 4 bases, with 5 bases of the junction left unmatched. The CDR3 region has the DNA TGCGCCAGCAGCCAAGACACCTACAGGGGCACTGAAGCTTTCTTT. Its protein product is CASSQDTYRGTEAFF.

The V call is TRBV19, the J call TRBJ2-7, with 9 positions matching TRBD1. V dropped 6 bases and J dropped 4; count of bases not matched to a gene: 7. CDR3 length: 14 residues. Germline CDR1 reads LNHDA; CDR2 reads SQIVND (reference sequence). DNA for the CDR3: TGTGCCAGTAGACAGGGGACAGGGCCTTACGAGCAGTACTTC. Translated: CASRQGTGPYEQYF.

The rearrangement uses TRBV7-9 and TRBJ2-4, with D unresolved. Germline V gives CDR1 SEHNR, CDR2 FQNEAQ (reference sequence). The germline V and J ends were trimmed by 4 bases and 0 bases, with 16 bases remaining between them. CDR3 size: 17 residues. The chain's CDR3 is CASSSRALLVAKNIQYF. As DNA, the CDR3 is TGTGCCAGCAGCTCCCGCGCGCTGCTCGTAGCCAAAAACATTCAGTACTTC.

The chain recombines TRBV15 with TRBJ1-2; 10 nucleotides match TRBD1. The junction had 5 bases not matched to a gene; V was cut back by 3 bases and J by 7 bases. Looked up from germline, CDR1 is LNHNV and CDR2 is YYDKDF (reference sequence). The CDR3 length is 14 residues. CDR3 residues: CATSSPTGGSGYTF. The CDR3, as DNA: TGTGCCACCAGCAGCCCGACAGGGGGCAGTGGCTACACCTTC. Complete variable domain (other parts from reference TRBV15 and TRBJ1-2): DAMVIQNPRYQVTQFGKPVTLSCSQTLNHNVMYWYQQKSSQAPKLLFHYYDKDFNNEADTPDNFQSRRPNTSFCFLDIRSPGLGDTAMYLCATSSPTGGSGYTFGSGTRLTVV.

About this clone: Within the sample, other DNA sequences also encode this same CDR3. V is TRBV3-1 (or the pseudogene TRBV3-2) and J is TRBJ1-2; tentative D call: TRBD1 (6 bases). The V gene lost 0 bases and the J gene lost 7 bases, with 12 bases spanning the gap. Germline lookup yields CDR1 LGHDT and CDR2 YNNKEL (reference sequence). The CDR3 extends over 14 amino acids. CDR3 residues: CASSQEAQGTGYTF. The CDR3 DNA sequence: TGTGCCAGCAGCCAAGAAGCACAGGGCACTGGCTACACCTTC.

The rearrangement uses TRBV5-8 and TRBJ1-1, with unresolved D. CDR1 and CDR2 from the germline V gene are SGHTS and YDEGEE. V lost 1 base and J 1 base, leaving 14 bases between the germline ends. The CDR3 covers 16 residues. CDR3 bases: TGTGCCAGCAGCTTGCCCGGGGTGCGGGGGAACACTGAAGCTTTCTTT. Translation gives CASSLPGVRGNTEAFF.

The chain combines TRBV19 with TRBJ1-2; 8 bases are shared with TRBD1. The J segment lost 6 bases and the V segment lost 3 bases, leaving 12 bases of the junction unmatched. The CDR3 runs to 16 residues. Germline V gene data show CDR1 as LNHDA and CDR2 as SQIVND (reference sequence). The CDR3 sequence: CASSIVGTGVRDGYTF. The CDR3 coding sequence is TGTGCCAGTAGTATCGTGGGGACAGGTGTCCGTGATGGCTACACCTTC.

The chain's CDR3 is CASSPTAGAGEKLFF. The CDR3 nucleotides read TGTGCCAGCAGCCCCACGGCAGGGGCTGGGGAAAAACTGTTTTTT. The chain joins TRBV4-2 to TRBJ1-4; weak D call: TRBD1 (6 bases). Trimming took 4 bases from V and 8 from J, leaving 17 bases between them. Germline CDR1 LGHNA, CDR2 YNFKEQ. CDR3 length: 15 amino acids.

The CDR3 nucleotides are TGCGCCAGCAGCCAAGATCTCGTCGTTTCCTATGGCTACACCTTC. Amino acids: CASSQDLVVSYGYTF. V is TRBV4-3 and J is TRBJ1-2, with no clear D. V was clipped by 0 bases and J by 4 bases, with 12 bases between them. CDR1 and CDR2 from the germline V gene are LGHNA and YSLEER. The CDR3 has 15 residues.

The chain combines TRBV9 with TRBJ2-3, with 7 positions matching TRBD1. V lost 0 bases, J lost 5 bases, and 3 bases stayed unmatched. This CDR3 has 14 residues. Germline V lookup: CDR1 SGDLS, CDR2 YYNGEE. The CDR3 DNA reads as TGTGCCAGCAGCGTAGTTCAGGGGGTAGATACGCAGTATTTT. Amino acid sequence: CASSVVQGVDTQYF.

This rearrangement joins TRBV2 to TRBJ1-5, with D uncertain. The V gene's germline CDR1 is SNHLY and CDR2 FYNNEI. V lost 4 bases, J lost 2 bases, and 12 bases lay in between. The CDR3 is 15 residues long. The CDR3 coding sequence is TGTGCCAGCAGTGGTGACGGAGGTGGCAATCAGCCCCAGCATTTT. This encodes CASSGDGGGNQPQHF.

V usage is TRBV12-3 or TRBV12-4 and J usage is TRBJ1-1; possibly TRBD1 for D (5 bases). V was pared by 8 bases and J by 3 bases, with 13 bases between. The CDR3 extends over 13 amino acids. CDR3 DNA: TGTGCCAGCCAAACGACGGGGGACACTGAAGCTTTCTTT. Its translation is CASQTTGDTEAFF.

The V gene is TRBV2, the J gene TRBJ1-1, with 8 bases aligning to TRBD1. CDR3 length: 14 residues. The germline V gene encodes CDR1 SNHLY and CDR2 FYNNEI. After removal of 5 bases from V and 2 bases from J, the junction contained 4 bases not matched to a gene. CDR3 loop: CASSNRGTNTEAFF. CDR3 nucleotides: TGTGCCAGCAGTAACAGGGGGACTAACACTGAAGCTTTCTTT.

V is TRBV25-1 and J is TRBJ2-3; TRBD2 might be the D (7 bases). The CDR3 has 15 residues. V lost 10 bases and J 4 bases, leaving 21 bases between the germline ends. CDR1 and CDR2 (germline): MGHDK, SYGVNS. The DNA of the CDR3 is TGTGCCACCCAAGGGGGGGGTGGGAGTGCAGATACGCAGTATTTT. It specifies CATQGGGGSADTQYF. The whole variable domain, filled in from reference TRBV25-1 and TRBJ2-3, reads EADIYQTPRYLVIGTGKKITLECSQTMGHDKMYWYQQDPGMELHLIHYSYGVNSTEKGDLSSESTVSRIRTEHFPLTLESARPSHTSQYLCATQGGGGSADTQYFGPGTRLTVL.